The 25 T cell receptor beta chains below were found in one sample sequenced in a study of T cell responses to AZD1222 COVID-19 vaccine. Profiling relied on immunoSEQ multiplex PCR, and the TCRdb table lists in-frame clones only, not all of them. The profile shows approximately 100,000 clones, about 88% of them singletons. The material sequenced was peripheral blood, taken on day 0 of AZD1222 vaccination. The source of these receptors is an adult in good health.

The chain links TRBV7-2 to TRBJ2-7; the match to TRBD2 covers 7 bases. The J segment lost 3 bases and the V segment lost 7 bases, leaving 6 bases of the junction unmatched. This CDR3 spans 13 amino acids. The germline CDR1 and CDR2 sequences are SGHTA and FQGNSA. Here the CDR3 reads CASTLASGYEQYF. In DNA form, the CDR3 reads TGTGCCAGCACCTTGGCTAGCGGCTACGAGCAGTACTTC.

V is TRBV5-1 and J is TRBJ1-1; D call uncertain. Germline CDR1 is SGHRS and CDR2 is YFSETQ. The CDR3 consists of 12 residues. The germline V and J ends were trimmed by 3 bases and 6 bases, with 9 bases remaining between them. The CDR3 is CASSSGKAEAFF. CDR3 in DNA: TGCGCCAGCAGCTCCGGGAAAGCTGAAGCTTTCTTT.

The rearrangement links TRBV7-2 to TRBJ1-1; D perhaps matches TRBD1 (6 bases). Germline CDR1 reads SGHTA; CDR2 reads FQGNSA. This CDR3 region has 14 residues. V gave up 11 bases and J gave up 4 bases, with 20 bases separating them. CDR3 loop: CASRRGATITEAFF. CDR3 in DNA: TGTGCCTCACGGCGGGGGGCGACTATCACTGAAGCTTTCTTT.

The V and J genes are TRBV6-5 and TRBJ1-1; D gene unclear. V shed 4 bases and J shed 8 bases, with 11 bases lying between them. The CDR3 runs to 12 residues. CDR1 and CDR2 from the germline V gene are MNHEY and SVGAGI. The CDR3 is CASSFPPGEAFF. The CDR3 DNA reads as TGTGCCAGCAGTTTCCCTCCGGGAGAAGCTTTCTTT.

The chain employs TRBV4-2 and TRBJ1-4; 12 bases are a match to TRBD1. Per the germline V gene, CDR1 is LGHNA and CDR2 is YNFKEQ. The CDR3 consists of 18 residues. Germline trimming cut 2 bases from V and 2 bases from J; bases unmatched to any gene: 6. As DNA, the CDR3 is TGTGCCAGCAGCCAACCCGGGACAGGGGGCCATACTAATGAAAAACTGTTTTTT. This gives the protein CASSQPGTGGHTNEKLFF.

The V call is TRBV19, the J call TRBJ1-2, with TRBD1 as a possible D gene (5 bases). The CDR3 is 15 residues long. Germline V CDR1 and CDR2: LNHDA, SQIVND (reference sequence). The V end lost 7 bases, the J end lost 4 bases, and 19 bases lay between the germline ends. Here the CDR3 reads CASTHRDRALYGYTF. The CDR3 region has the DNA TGTGCCAGTACCCACCGGGACCGCGCCCTCTATGGCTACACCTTC. The variable domain in full, completed from reference TRBV19 and TRBJ1-2, reads DGGITQSPKYLFRKEGQNVTLSCEQNLNHDAMYWYRQDPGQGLRLIYYSQIVNDFQKGDIAEGYSVSREKKESFPLTVTSAQKNPTAFYLCASTHRDRALYGYTFGSGTRLTVV.

The chain uses TRBV3-1 (or the pseudogene TRBV3-2) and TRBJ1-3; D unresolved. From germline, CDR1 is LGHDT and CDR2 YNNKEL (reference sequence). The V end was cut by 4 bases, the J end by 4 bases, with 5 bases between. The CDR3 has 12 amino acids. Written as DNA, the CDR3 is TGTGCCAGCAGCCCCGTGGGAAACACCATATATTTT. Its translation: CASSPVGNTIYF.

The chain recombines TRBV15 with TRBJ2-1; no firm D call. The CDR3 runs 15 residues. Between the trimmed V and J ends, which lost 3 bases and 9 bases, there was a span of 18 bases. Germline V lookup: CDR1 LNHNV, CDR2 YYDKDF (reference sequence). The DNA of the CDR3 is TGTGCCACCAGCAGCCCAAAGGGCCCAGTCGGTGAGCAGTTCTTC. Residues: CATSSPKGPVGEQFF.

This rearrangement joins TRBV5-1 to TRBJ1-6; 7 bases map to TRBD1. The trim removed 2 bases at V and 10 bases at J, leaving 3 bases unmatched. The CDR3 is made up of 13 amino acids. Germline V gene sequence: CDR1 SGHRS, CDR2 YFSETQ. The CDR3 here is CASSFDRDSPLHF. The DNA of the CDR3 is TGCGCCAGCAGCTTTGACAGGGACTCACCCCTCCACTTT.

The rearrangement uses TRBV7-6 and TRBJ1-1; weak D call: TRBD1 (5 bases). Trimming took off 5 bases at V and 4 bases at J, with 17 bases between the two ends. Germline assignment: CDR1 SGHVS and CDR2 FNYEAQ. CDR3 size: 15 residues. The CDR3 DNA follows: TGTGCCAGCAGCCTTCATCGGGGGTCGGGCACTGAAGCTTTCTTT. Translation gives CASSLHRGSGTEAFF.

J is TRBJ2-1 and V is TRBV6-5; tentative D call: TRBD1 (5 bases). This CDR3 has 15 amino acids. V shed 5 bases and J shed 8 bases, with 19 bases lying between them. The V gene's germline CDR1 is MNHEY and CDR2 SVGAGI. CDR3 sequence reads: CASSPPAGRADEQFF. As DNA, the CDR3 is TGTGCCAGCAGTCCCCCCGCAGGCAGGGCTGATGAGCAGTTCTTC.

The V gene is TRBV15, the J gene TRBJ2-5, with 8 bases identical to TRBD1. With 5 bases clipped from V and 2 bases from J, the junction kept 10 bases outside the gene matches. Germline V lookup: CDR1 LNHNV, CDR2 YYDKDF (reference sequence). This CDR3 comprises 16 residues. The CDR3 reads CATSGITTGGQETQYF. The CDR3 DNA follows: TGTGCCACCAGCGGGATCACTACAGGGGGGCAAGAGACCCAGTACTTC. Together with reference TRBV15 and TRBJ2-5, the CDR3 gives the full variable domain: DAMVIQNPRYQVTQFGKPVTLSCSQTLNHNVMYWYQQKSSQAPKLLFHYYDKDFNNEADTPDNFQSRRPNTSFCFLDIRSPGLGDTAMYLCATSGITTGGQETQYFGPGTRLLVL.

Here the CDR3 reads CAWSARQGVVNEQFF. The CDR3 nucleotides read TGTGCCTGGAGTGCCCGACAGGGGGTGGTCAATGAGCAGTTCTTC. The chain recombines TRBV30 with TRBJ2-1; TRBD1 agrees at 9 bases. Trimming at V came to 1 base and at J to 6 bases, leaving 7 bases not matched to a gene. The germline V gene has CDR1 GTSNPN and CDR2 SVGIG (reference sequence). The CDR3 has 15 amino acids. Together with reference TRBV30 and TRBJ2-1, the CDR3 gives the full variable domain: SQTIHQWPATLVQPVGSPLSLECTVEGTSNPNLYWYRQAAGRGLQLLFYSVGIGQISSEVPQNLSASRPQDRQFILSSKKLLLSDSGFYLCAWSARQGVVNEQFFGPGTRLTVL.

The chain couples TRBV7-8 to TRBJ1-5; no firm D call. V was cut by 1 base and J by 3 bases, with 16 bases left in between. Germline-derived CDR1 and CDR2 are SGHVS and FQNEAQ. The CDR3 consists of 17 residues. The CDR3 protein is CASSLDIRGWNNQPQHF. The CDR3 DNA reads as TGTGCCAGCAGCTTAGACATTCGGGGTTGGAACAATCAGCCCCAGCATTTT.

This chain connects TRBV19 to TRBJ2-7, with D perhaps assigned TRBD1 or TRBD2 (5 bases each). Trimming left V 6 bases short and J 0 bases short, with 12 bases between. Germline V gene sequence: CDR1 LNHDA, CDR2 SQIVND (reference sequence). The CDR3 runs to 14 residues. In DNA, the CDR3 is TGTGCCAGTAGGGGGACGGAGGCCTCCTACGAGCAGTACTTC. This codes for CASRGTEASYEQYF.

This rearrangement joins TRBV5-4 to TRBJ2-1; TRBD1 matches at 10 bases. Trimming at V came to 4 bases and at J to 2 bases, leaving 3 bases not matched to a gene. Germline-derived CDR1 and CDR2 are SGHNT and YYREEE (reference sequence). This CDR3 has 15 residues. CDR3 in DNA: TGTGCCAGCAGCAGCGGGACAGGGGCCTACAATGAGCAGTTCTTC. Translated, it gives CASSSGTGAYNEQFF.

This rearrangement joins TRBV27 to TRBJ2-2; D is unresolved. The germline V and J ends were trimmed by 3 bases and 0 bases, with 8 bases remaining between them. This CDR3 has 15 residues. CDR1 is MNHEY and CDR2 is SMNVEV in the germline V gene (reference sequence). In DNA, the CDR3 is TGTGCCAGCAGTTTTTTGCCGTCGAACACCGGGGAGCTGTTTTTT. Its translation: CASSFLPSNTGELFF.

J is TRBJ1-1 and V is TRBV25-1; a possible D gene is TRBD1 (5 bases). Between the trimmed V and J ends, which lost 6 bases and 8 bases, there was a span of 19 bases. The germline CDR1 and CDR2 sequences are MGHDK and SYGVNS. The length of the CDR3 is 14 residues. In nucleotides, the CDR3 is TGTGCCAGCAGCGACTATGGTCAGGGTGCGGAAGCTTTCTTT. Translating it yields CASSDYGQGAEAFF.

This clone was found once. The chain is built from TRBV5-1 and TRBJ2-7; D is perhaps TRBD2 (6 bases). CDR3 length: 15 amino acids. Germline CDR1 reads SGHRS; CDR2 reads YFSETQ. V was trimmed by 1 base and J by 2 bases, leaving 13 bases between them. CDR3 in DNA: TGCGCCAGCAGCTTGAGCGGGCACGCTCCCTACGAGCAGTACTTC. This codes for CASSLSGHAPYEQYF.

In this sample, this clone turned up once. The chain is built from TRBV5-1 and TRBJ2-1; tentatively, D is TRBD1 (6 bases). With 2 bases removed from V and 4 bases from J, the gap between germline ends came to 13 bases. The CDR3 consists of 15 residues. CDR1 SGHRS and CDR2 YFSETQ come from the germline V gene. This CDR3 is CASSFLQGVYNEQFF. In DNA form, the CDR3 reads TGCGCCAGCAGCTTCTTACAGGGAGTTTACAATGAGCAGTTCTTC.

V usage is TRBV14 and J usage is TRBJ2-7; the D is unclear. The V gene lost 1 base and the J gene lost 2 bases, with 9 bases spanning the gap. The length of the CDR3 is 14 residues. Germline loops: CDR1 SGHDN, CDR2 FVKESK. The CDR3 protein is CASSQGASTYEQYV. CDR3 DNA: TGTGCCAGCAGCCAAGGGGCATCTACCTACGAGCAGTACGTC.

The V and J genes are TRBV4-3 and TRBJ1-2; D unresolved. The CDR3 totals 14 residues. Trimming stripped 0 bases from V and 4 bases from J, with 9 bases between. CDR1 LGHNA and CDR2 YSLEER come from the germline V gene. The CDR3 DNA reads as TGCGCCAGCAGCCAAGACCGTACAGCCTATGGCTACACCTTC. This codes for CASSQDRTAYGYTF.

The chain joins TRBV28 to TRBJ1-6; the D is unclear. V lost 7 bases and J 0 bases, leaving 7 bases between the germline ends. Germline CDR1 and CDR2: MDHEN and SYDVKM. The CDR3 totals 14 residues. In nucleotides, the CDR3 is TGTGCCAGCACCCTGATCTCCTATAATTCACCCCTCCACTTT. Encoded protein: CASTLISYNSPLHF.

This chain uses TRBV7-9 with TRBJ1-4; D unresolved. This CDR3 spans 12 amino acids. Germline V gene data show CDR1 as SEHNR and CDR2 as FQNEAQ (reference sequence). Trimming pared 5 bases from V and 7 bases from J, leaving 8 bases between. The CDR3 here is CASSGGLEKLFF. CDR3 bases: TGTGCCAGCAGCGGAGGACTTGAAAAACTGTTTTTT.

The genes are TRBV11-3 and TRBJ2-1, with 7 bases fitting TRBD2. CDR3 length equals 17 residues. Germline trimming cut 3 bases from V and 9 bases from J; bases unmatched to any gene: 17. Germline CDR1 reads SGHNT; CDR2 reads YENEEA. The chain's CDR3 is CASSFVTSTPPRFEQFF. As DNA, the CDR3 is TGTGCCAGCAGCTTTGTGACTAGCACTCCCCCTCGTTTTGAGCAGTTCTTC.